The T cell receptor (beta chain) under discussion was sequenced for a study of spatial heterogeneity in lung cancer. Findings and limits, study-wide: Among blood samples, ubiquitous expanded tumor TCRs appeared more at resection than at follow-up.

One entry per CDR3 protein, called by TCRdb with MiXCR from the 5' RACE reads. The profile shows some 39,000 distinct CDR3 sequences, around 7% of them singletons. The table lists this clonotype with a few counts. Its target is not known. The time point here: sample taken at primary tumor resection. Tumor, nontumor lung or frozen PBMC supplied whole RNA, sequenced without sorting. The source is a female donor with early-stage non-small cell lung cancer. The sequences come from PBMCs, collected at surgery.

The CDR3 spells CASRGTGSYEQYF. CDR3 bases: TGCGCCAGCAGGGGGACAGGCTCCTACGAGCAGTACTTC. V gene TRBV5-1 combines with J gene TRBJ2-7, with TRBD1 matching over 8 bases. V was pared by 5 bases and J by 0 bases, with 1 base of the junction left unmatched. Germline V gene lookup returns CDR1 SGHRS and CDR2 YFSETQ. The CDR3 has 13 amino acids.